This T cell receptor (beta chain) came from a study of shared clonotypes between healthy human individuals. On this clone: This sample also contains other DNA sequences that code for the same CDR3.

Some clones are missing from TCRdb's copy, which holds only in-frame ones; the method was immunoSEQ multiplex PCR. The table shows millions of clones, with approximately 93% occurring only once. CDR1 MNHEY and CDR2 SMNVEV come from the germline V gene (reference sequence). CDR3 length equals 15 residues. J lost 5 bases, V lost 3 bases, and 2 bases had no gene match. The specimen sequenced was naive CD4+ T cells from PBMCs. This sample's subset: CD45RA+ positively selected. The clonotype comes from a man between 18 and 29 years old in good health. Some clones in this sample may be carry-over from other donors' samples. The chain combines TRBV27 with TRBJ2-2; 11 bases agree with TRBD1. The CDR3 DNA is TGTGCCAGCAGTTTTGGGACAGGGGGAACCGGGGAGCTGTTTTTT. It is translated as CASSFGTGGTGELFF.